This T cell receptor (beta chain) came from a study of T cell responses to AZD1222 COVID-19 vaccine. Overall study context: Investigators merged groups given second doses at roughly 4 or roughly 12 weeks.

Points from the study as a whole: Donor demographics were predominantly white British with a female majority; clonal diversity may be underestimated. Rises in breadth and depth of Spike-specific TCRs came after two AZD1222 doses. The study reported that nearly half of spike-specific TCRs target unmutated variant regions.

V was cut by 0 bases and J by 3 bases, with 4 bases left in between. Germline V gene lookup returns CDR1 SGDLS and CDR2 YYNGEE. The CDR3 is made up of 13 amino acids. The table came from immunoSEQ multiplex PCR; TCRdb's copy has only in-frame clones and leaves some out. The sample has 200,000 to 300,000 clones, 85% to 95% seen once. A note on this clone: What it binds is not known.

Specimen: peripheral blood, collected on day 0 of AZD1222 vaccination. This TCR was sampled from an adult in good health. This chain links TRBV9 with TRBJ1-5; D uncertain. The CDR3 bases are TGTGCCAGCAGCGTAGCCCCCAATCAGCCCCAGCATTTT. Translation gives CASSVAPNQPQHF.